The 25 T cell receptor beta chains presented below share a single source sample, sequenced in a study of T cell responses to AZD1222 COVID-19 vaccine. Method: immunoSEQ multiplex PCR; TCRdb's copy keeps in-frame clones and lacks some. The sample includes more than 85,000 clones, 91% seen only once; the top ten take around 7%. Sequenced material: peripheral blood, taken on day 0 of AZD1222 vaccination. The receptor set was obtained from an adult in good health.

The V call is TRBV27, the J call TRBJ2-1; 13 nucleotides match TRBD2. Losses at the gene ends were 7 bases for V and 9 bases for J; bases not matched to a gene: 9. This CDR3 contains 15 residues. Looked up from germline, CDR1 is MNHEY and CDR2 is SMNVEV (reference sequence). The CDR3 loop is CASKLAGGPVGEQFF. CDR3 coding DNA: TGTGCCAGCAAACTAGCGGGAGGGCCCGTAGGTGAGCAGTTCTTC.

V gene TRBV29-1 combines with J gene TRBJ2-7, with 14 positions matching TRBD2. The trim removed 7 bases at V and 2 bases at J, leaving 7 bases unmatched. The CDR3 totals 15 residues. Germline CDR1 SQVTM, CDR2 ANQGSEA. The CDR3 DNA reads TGCAGCGCACTAGGACTAGCGGGAGGAGCCTACGAGCAGTACTTC. Amino acid sequence: CSALGLAGGAYEQYF.

The chain recombines TRBV6-2 or TRBV6-3 with TRBJ2-4; D may be TRBD1 or TRBD2 (6 bases each). The length of the CDR3 is 16 residues. Germline lookup yields CDR1 MNHEY and CDR2 SVGEGT. Trimming removed 2 bases from V and 6 bases from J, with 17 bases in between. CDR3 region: CASSYGPQGRRNIQYF. In DNA form, the CDR3 reads TGTGCCAGCAGTTACGGACCTCAGGGGAGGAGAAACATTCAGTACTTC.

Concerning this clone itself: This sequence may be a read error, since a much larger clone differs from it by one base. This chain joins TRBV2 and TRBJ1-5; D not certain. Deletions cut 5 bases from V and 0 bases from J, with 8 bases between. The CDR3 loop spans 14 amino acids. Germline-derived CDR1 and CDR2 are SNHLY and FYNNEI. The CDR3 nucleotides read TGTGCCAGCAGTCCGAGTGATAGCAATCAGCCCCAGCATTTT. This encodes CASSPSDSNQPQHF.

This sequence joins TRBV25-1 and TRBJ2-7, with TRBD1 matching 7 bases. Losses at the gene ends were 5 bases for V and 5 bases for J; bases not matched to a gene: 15. The CDR3 runs to 16 residues. The germline V gene encodes CDR1 MGHDK and CDR2 SYGVNS. CDR3 loop: CASSSLGRGINNEQYF. The DNA of the CDR3 is TGTGCCAGCAGTTCTTTGGGCAGGGGGATTAACAACGAGCAGTACTTC.

V usage is TRBV23-1 and J usage is TRBJ2-1, with D possibly being TRBD1 (6 bases). TRBV23-1 is an ORF, and what it does is uncertain. V was trimmed by 8 bases and J by 8 bases, leaving 31 bases between them. The CDR3 contains 18 residues. The CDR3 DNA follows: TGCGCCAGCGTGAGATTTGACCCCGACAGGCCTCACGGGGATGAGCAGTTCTTC. This encodes CASVRFDPDRPHGDEQFF.

The rearrangement joins TRBV5-1 to TRBJ1-1, with D unresolved. Trimming left V 2 bases short and J 12 bases short, with 17 bases between. The CDR3 sequence is 13 residues long. The germline V gene has CDR1 SGHRS and CDR2 YFSETQ. CDR3 sequence reads: CASSFSPEEVSFF. CDR3 sequence (DNA): TGCGCCAGCAGCTTTAGCCCAGAAGAGGTGTCTTTCTTT. Variable domain in full (rest from reference TRBV5-1 and TRBJ1-1): KAGVTQTPRYLIKTRGQQVTLSCSPISGHRSVSWYQQTPGQGLQFLFEYFSETQRNKGNFPGRFSGRQFSNSRSEMNVSTLELGDSALYLCASSFSPEEVSFFGQGTRLTVV.

The chain employs TRBV2 and TRBJ1-2, with D unclear. The V end was cut by 6 bases, the J end by 7 bases, with 18 bases between. Germline assignment: CDR1 SNHLY and CDR2 FYNNEI. This CDR3 region has 14 residues. The CDR3 protein is CASRDRTTLSGYTF. The CDR3 DNA follows: TGTGCCAGCAGAGATAGGACGACCCTGAGTGGCTACACCTTC. Filled out from reference TRBV2 and TRBJ1-2, the complete variable domain reads EPEVTQTPSHQVTQMGQEVILRCVPISNHLYFYWYRQILGQKVEFLVSFYNNEISEKSEIFDDQFSVERPDGSNFTLKIRSTKLEDSAMYFCASRDRTTLSGYTFGSGTRLTVV.

This clone has only a few counts. The chain employs TRBV6-5 and TRBJ2-7; weak D call: TRBD2 (5 bases). Germline V gives CDR1 MNHEY, CDR2 SVGAGI. The ends were cut back, 5 bases at V and 3 bases at J, with 11 bases in the middle. The CDR3 length is 13 residues. The CDR3 DNA follows: TGTGCCAGCAGTCCTTGGGAGTACTACGAGCAGTACTTC. This encodes CASSPWEYYEQYF.

The rearrangement joins TRBV27 to TRBJ2-6; no clear D gene. CDR3 length: 15 amino acids. V lost 7 bases and J 2 bases, leaving 12 bases between the germline ends. The germline gives CDR1 MNHEY, CDR2 SMNVEV (reference sequence). CDR3 amino acids: CASTLTDPGANVLTF. Here the CDR3 DNA reads TGTGCCAGCACCCTAACAGACCCTGGGGCCAACGTCCTGACTTTC.

This sequence joins TRBV6-5 and TRBJ2-7, with D hard to call. CDR3 length: 12 residues. Trimming removed 8 bases at V and 3 bases at J, with 11 bases between. Germline CDR1 MNHEY, CDR2 SVGAGI. The CDR3 loop is CASPDPCYEQYF. CDR3 nucleotide sequence: TGTGCCAGCCCCGACCCGTGCTACGAGCAGTACTTC.

The V gene is TRBV6-2 or TRBV6-3, the J gene TRBJ1-2; D is ambiguous. With 4 bases removed from V and 4 bases from J, the gap between germline ends came to 7 bases. There are 12 residues in the CDR3. Germline V lookup: CDR1 MNHEY, CDR2 SVGEGT. The CDR3 is CASSLQTYGYTF. CDR3 sequence (DNA): TGTGCCAGCAGTTTACAGACCTATGGCTACACCTTC.

This clone was recorded a few times. The chain joins TRBV18 to TRBJ1-1; TRBD1 matches at 10 bases. V shed 2 bases, J shed 4 bases, and the junction held 4 bases outside the gene matches. This CDR3 has 15 amino acids. Per the germline V gene, CDR1 is KGHSH and CDR2 is LQKENI. The CDR3 region has the DNA TGTGCCAGCTCACCAGGGACAGGGGCAGGCACTGAAGCTTTCTTT. As protein: CASSPGTGAGTEAFF.

The CDR3 reads CASTRDTYEQYF. CDR3 sequence (DNA): TGTGCCAGCACCAGGGACACCTACGAGCAGTACTTC. The gene calls are TRBV6-5 and TRBJ2-7; possible D gene TRBD1, 6 bases. CDR3 size: 12 residues. V dropped 7 bases and J dropped 2 bases, with 9 bases sitting between them. Looked up from germline, CDR1 is MNHEY and CDR2 is SVGAGI.

There are a few counts of this clone. The V gene is TRBV19, the J gene TRBJ1-2; tentative D call: TRBD1 (6 bases). V lost 5 bases and J lost 3, with 10 bases in between. This CDR3 is built from 13 residues. Germline V gene data show CDR1 as LNHDA and CDR2 as SQIVND (reference sequence). The CDR3 here is CASSPGQYYGYTF. The CDR3 DNA sequence: TGTGCCAGTAGTCCCGGACAGTACTATGGCTACACCTTC.

The J gene is TRBJ2-2, the V gene TRBV5-1; D may be TRBD1 or TRBD2 (5 bases each). The CDR3 runs to 13 residues. V shed 4 bases and J shed 5 bases, with 9 bases lying between them. Germline loops: CDR1 SGHRS, CDR2 YFSETQ. The CDR3 protein is CASSLGPTGELFF. The CDR3 nucleotides read TGCGCCAGCAGCCTGGGACCGACCGGGGAGCTGTTTTTT.

The V call is TRBV7-9, the J call TRBJ1-2; possibly TRBD1 for D (6 bases). The CDR3 extends over 12 amino acids. Trimming pared 11 bases from V and 1 base from J, leaving 11 bases between. Per the germline V gene, CDR1 is SEHNR and CDR2 is FQNEAQ (reference sequence). The CDR3 nucleotides are TGTGCCTGGGGGGGCAGTAACTATGGCTACACCTTC. Its protein is CAWGGSNYGYTF.

This clone was seen more than once but under ten times. This chain connects TRBV7-9 to TRBJ2-5; 9 nucleotides line up with TRBD2. The length of the CDR3 is 15 residues. The ends lost 1 base at V and 3 bases at J; junction bases unmatched: 3. Germline values: CDR1 SEHNR, CDR2 FQNEAQ (reference sequence). The DNA of the CDR3 is TGTGCCAGCAGCTTAGGTAGGACTAGCGAAGAGACCCAGTACTTC. Protein: CASSLGRTSEETQYF.

The chain joins TRBV6-4 to TRBJ1-4; D remains unclear. V was shortened by 2 bases and J by 3 bases, with 4 bases between the two germline ends. Germline values: CDR1 MRHNA, CDR2 SNTAGT. This CDR3 spans 13 amino acids. The CDR3 loop reads CASSDRPNEKLFF. DNA for the CDR3: TGTGCCAGCAGTGACAGACCTAATGAAAAACTGTTTTTT.

The gene calls are TRBV29-1 and TRBJ1-1, with a possible D match to TRBD1 (5 bases). The CDR3 is made up of 11 amino acids. Trimming took 5 bases from V and 1 from J, leaving 5 bases between them. Germline V gene data show CDR1 as SQVTM and CDR2 as ANQGSEA. The CDR3 DNA sequence: TGCAGCGTTAGGGGGAACACTGAAGCTTTCTTT. It translates to CSVRGNTEAFF.

The CDR3, as DNA: TGTGCCAGCAGCCTAGAGAAGTGGGACGGATACGAGCAGTACTTC. The encoded protein is CASSLEKWDGYEQYF. J is TRBJ2-7 and V is TRBV7-8; either TRBD1 or TRBD2 may supply D (5 bases each). Germline V gives CDR1 SGHVS, CDR2 FQNEAQ. V lost 5 bases, J lost 4 bases, and 18 bases lay in between. The CDR3 contains 15 residues.

This clone showed up just a few times. The V and J genes are TRBV2 and TRBJ1-3; D unclear. This CDR3 has 15 amino acids. Looked up from germline, CDR1 is SNHLY and CDR2 is FYNNEI. The V gene lost 4 bases and the J gene lost 0 bases, with 10 bases spanning the gap. The CDR3 is CASSVEGSSGNTIYF. The CDR3 nucleotides are TGTGCCAGCAGTGTCGAGGGAAGCTCTGGAAACACCATATATTTT. The entire variable domain, with the rest obtained from reference TRBV2 and TRBJ1-3, is as follows: EPEVTQTPSHQVTQMGQEVILRCVPISNHLYFYWYRQILGQKVEFLVSFYNNEISEKSEIFDDQFSVERPDGSNFTLKIRSTKLEDSAMYFCASSVEGSSGNTIYFGEGSWLTVV.

This sequence joins TRBV5-1 and TRBJ1-2, with D unclear. This CDR3 region has 14 residues. Germline lookup yields CDR1 SGHRS and CDR2 YFSETQ. Trimming pared 7 bases from V and 0 bases from J, leaving 13 bases between. The DNA for the CDR3 is TGCGCCAGCGCCCTAGACCTAACTAACTATGGCTACACCTTC. Its protein is CASALDLTNYGYTF. Full variable domain (outside the CDR3, taken from reference TRBV5-1 and TRBJ1-2): KAGVTQTPRYLIKTRGQQVTLSCSPISGHRSVSWYQQTPGQGLQFLFEYFSETQRNKGNFPGRFSGRQFSNSRSEMNVSTLELGDSALYLCASALDLTNYGYTFGSGTRLTVV.

The chain links TRBV7-9 to TRBJ2-3; tentative D call: TRBD2 (5 bases). The length of the CDR3 is 15 residues. Trimming stripped 2 bases from V and 3 bases from J, with 12 bases between. Germline V gives CDR1 SEHNR, CDR2 FQNEAQ (reference sequence). This CDR3 is CASSLLGRGTDTQYF. The CDR3 nucleotides read TGTGCCAGCAGCTTATTGGGAAGAGGGACAGATACGCAGTATTTT.

This clone was seen just once. This chain connects TRBV29-1 to TRBJ1-2; 8 nucleotides align to TRBD1. This CDR3 has 13 amino acids. Per the germline V gene, CDR1 is SQVTM and CDR2 is ANQGSEA. The V segment lost 6 bases and the J segment 4 bases; nucleotides outside the gene matches: 7. The CDR3 protein is CSVTTGEGYGYTF. In DNA form, the CDR3 reads TGCAGCGTCACGACAGGGGAAGGCTATGGCTACACCTTC. Full variable domain (rest looked up from reference TRBV29-1 and TRBJ1-2): SAVISQKPSRDICQRGTSLTIQCQVDSQVTMMFWYRQQPGQSLTLIATANQGSEATYESGFVIDKFPISRPNLTFSTLTVSNMSPEDSSIYLCSVTTGEGYGYTFGSGTRLTVV.